This paragraph reports one TCR beta chain. Antigen: not known. The repertoire was sequenced with immunoSEQ multiplex PCR; TCRdb's copy has only in-frame clones and lacks some. The sample has about 33,000 clones; around three quarters are singletons. These data belong to a study of T cells in localized non-small cell lung cancer. Study results and caveats: The appearance of a median roughly 61 of the top 100 tumor clones was seen in adjacent lung. Increased T cell density in blood showed an association with longer overall survival. Maximal T cell clonality occurred in uninvolved adjacent lung, with tumor ranking below it.

This sample comprised peripheral blood, obtained before any cancer treatment. This TCR was recovered from a male donor older than 55 with stage III squamous cell lung carcinoma.

CDR3: CASSQEPGDYNEQFF. CDR3 sequence (DNA): TGTGCCAGCAGCCAAGAACCGGGGGACTACAATGAGCAGTTCTTC. The rearrangement uses TRBV4-2 and TRBJ2-1, with D perhaps matching TRBD2 (6 bases). The CDR3 is 15 residues long. Trimming stripped 0 bases from V and 3 bases from J, with 9 bases between. Germline CDR1 and CDR2: LGHNA and YNFKEQ.